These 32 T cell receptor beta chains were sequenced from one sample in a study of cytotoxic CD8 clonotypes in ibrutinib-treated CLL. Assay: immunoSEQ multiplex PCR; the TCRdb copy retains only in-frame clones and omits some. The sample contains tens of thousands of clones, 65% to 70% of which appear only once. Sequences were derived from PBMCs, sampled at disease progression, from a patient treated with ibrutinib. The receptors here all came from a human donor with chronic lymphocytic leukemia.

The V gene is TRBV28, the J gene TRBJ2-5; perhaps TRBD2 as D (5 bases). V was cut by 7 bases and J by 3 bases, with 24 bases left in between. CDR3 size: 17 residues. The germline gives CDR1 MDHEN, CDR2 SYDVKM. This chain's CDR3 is CASNPGYGSGIEETQYF. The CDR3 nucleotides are TGTGCCAGCAATCCCGGGTACGGCAGCGGAATAGAAGAGACCCAGTACTTC.

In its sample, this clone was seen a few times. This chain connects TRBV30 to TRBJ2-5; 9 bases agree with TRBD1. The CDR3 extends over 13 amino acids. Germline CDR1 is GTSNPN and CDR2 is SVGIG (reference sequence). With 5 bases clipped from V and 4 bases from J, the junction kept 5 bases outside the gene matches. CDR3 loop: CAWGLTGGETQYF. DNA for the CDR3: TGTGCCTGGGGATTGACAGGGGGAGAGACCCAGTACTTC.

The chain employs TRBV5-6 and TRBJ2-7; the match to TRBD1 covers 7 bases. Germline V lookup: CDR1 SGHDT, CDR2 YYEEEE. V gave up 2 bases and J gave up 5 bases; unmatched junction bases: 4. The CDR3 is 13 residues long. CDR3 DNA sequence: TGTGCCAGCAGCTTCGAGGGGGCCCACGAGCAGTACTTC. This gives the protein CASSFEGAHEQYF.

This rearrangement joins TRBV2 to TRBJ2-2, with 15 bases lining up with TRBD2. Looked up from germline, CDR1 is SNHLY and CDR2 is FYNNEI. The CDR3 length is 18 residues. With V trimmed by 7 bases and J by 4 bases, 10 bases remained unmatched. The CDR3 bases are TGTGCCAGCACGACGTTGGGACTAGCGGGAGGTAGCACCGGGGAGCTGTTTTTT. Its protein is CASTTLGLAGGSTGELFF.

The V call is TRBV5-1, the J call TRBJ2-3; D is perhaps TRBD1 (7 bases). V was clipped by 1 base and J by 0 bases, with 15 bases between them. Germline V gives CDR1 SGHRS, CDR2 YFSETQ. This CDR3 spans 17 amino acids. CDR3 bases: TGCGCCAGCAGCTTGAGCAGGGGGACTGCTAGCACAGATACGCAGTATTTT. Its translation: CASSLSRGTASTDTQYF.

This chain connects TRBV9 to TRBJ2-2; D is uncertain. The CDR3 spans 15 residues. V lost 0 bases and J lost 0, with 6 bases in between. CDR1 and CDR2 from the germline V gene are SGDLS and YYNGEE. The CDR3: CASSVETPNTGELFF. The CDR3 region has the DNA TGTGCCAGCAGCGTAGAGACACCGAACACCGGGGAGCTGTTTTTT.

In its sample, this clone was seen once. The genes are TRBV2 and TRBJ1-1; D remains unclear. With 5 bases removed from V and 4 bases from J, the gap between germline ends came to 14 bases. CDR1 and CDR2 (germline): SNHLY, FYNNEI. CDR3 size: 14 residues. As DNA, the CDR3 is TGTGCCAGCAGTCAAGATGGGGATGGCACTGAAGCTTTCTTT. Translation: CASSQDGDGTEAFF.

The CDR3 spells CASSLREVYNEQFF. In nucleotides, the CDR3 is TGTGCCAGCAGCTTAAGGGAGGTCTACAATGAGCAGTTCTTC. The chain has TRBV7-9 and TRBJ2-1; D is possibly TRBD2 (6 bases). Per germline, CDR1 SEHNR and CDR2 FQNEAQ (reference sequence). Trimming shortened V by 2 bases and J by 3 bases, and 8 bases separated the two germline ends. This CDR3 contains 14 residues.

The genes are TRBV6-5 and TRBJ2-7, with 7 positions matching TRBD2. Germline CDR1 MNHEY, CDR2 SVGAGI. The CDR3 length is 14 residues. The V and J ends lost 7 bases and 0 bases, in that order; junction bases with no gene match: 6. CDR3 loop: CASTGWEGSYEQYF. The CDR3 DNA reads TGTGCCAGCACTGGATGGGAGGGCTCCTACGAGCAGTACTTC.

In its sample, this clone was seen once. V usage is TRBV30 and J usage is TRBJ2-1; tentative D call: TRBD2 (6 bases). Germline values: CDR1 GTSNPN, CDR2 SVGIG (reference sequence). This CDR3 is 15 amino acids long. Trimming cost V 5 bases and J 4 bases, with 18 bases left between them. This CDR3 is CAWSSGVAVYNEQFF. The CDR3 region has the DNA TGTGCCTGGTCCTCCGGGGTAGCGGTGTACAATGAGCAGTTCTTC.

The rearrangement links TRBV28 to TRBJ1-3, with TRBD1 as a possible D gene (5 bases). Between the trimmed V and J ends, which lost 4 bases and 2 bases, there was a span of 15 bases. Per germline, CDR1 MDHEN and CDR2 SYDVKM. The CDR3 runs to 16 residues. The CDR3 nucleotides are TGTGCCAGCAGTTCCCCGGGCGGGGGGACTGGAAACACCATATATTTT. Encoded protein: CASSSPGGGTGNTIYF.

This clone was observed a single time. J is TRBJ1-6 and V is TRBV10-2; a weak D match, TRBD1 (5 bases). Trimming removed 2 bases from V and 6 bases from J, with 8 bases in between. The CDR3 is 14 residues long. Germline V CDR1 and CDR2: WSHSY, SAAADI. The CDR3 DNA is TGCGCCAGCAGTGAGAGGCAGGGTAATTCACCCCTCCACTTT. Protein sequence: CASSERQGNSPLHF.

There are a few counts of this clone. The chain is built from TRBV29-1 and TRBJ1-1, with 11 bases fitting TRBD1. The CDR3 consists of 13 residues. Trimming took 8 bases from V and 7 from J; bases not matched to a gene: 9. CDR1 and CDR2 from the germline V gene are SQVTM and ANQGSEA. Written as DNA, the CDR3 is TGCAGCTATACCGGGACAGGGGGGGATGAAGCTTTCTTT. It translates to CSYTGTGGDEAFF.

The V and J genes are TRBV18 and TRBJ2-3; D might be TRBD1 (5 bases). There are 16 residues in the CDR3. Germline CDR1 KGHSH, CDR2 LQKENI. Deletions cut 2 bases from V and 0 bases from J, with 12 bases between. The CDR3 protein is CASSPSKGISTDTQYF. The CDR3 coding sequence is TGTGCCAGCTCACCATCAAAGGGGATAAGCACAGATACGCAGTATTTT.

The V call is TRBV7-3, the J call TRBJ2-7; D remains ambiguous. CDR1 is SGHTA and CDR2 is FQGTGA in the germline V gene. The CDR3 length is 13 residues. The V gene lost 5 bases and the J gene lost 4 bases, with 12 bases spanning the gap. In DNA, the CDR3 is TGTGCCAGCAGCGCCTCGGTGGGTTACGAGCAGTACTTC. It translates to CASSASVGYEQYF.

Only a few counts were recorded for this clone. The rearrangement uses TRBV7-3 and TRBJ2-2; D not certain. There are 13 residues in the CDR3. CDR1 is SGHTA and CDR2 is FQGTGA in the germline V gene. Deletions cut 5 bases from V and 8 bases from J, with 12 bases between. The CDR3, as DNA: TGTGCCAGCAGCCCCAATGGGCCGGGGGAGCTGTTTTTT. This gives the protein CASSPNGPGELFF. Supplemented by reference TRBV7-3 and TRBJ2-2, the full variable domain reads GAGVSQTPSNKVTEKGKYVELRCDPISGHTALYWYRQSLGQGPEFLIYFQGTGAADDSGLPNDRFFAVRPEGSVSTLKIQRTERGDSAVYLCASSPNGPGELFFGEGSRLTVL.

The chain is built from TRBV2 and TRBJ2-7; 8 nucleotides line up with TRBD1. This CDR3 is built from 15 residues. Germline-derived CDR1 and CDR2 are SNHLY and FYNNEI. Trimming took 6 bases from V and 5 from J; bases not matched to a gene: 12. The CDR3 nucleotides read TGTGCCAGCAGAGCCGAACGGACAGGGAGCCACGAGCAGTACTTC. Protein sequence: CASRAERTGSHEQYF. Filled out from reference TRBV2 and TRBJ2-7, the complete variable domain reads EPEVTQTPSHQVTQMGQEVILRCVPISNHLYFYWYRQILGQKVEFLVSFYNNEISEKSEIFDDQFSVERPDGSNFTLKIRSTKLEDSAMYFCASRAERTGSHEQYFGPGTRLTVT.

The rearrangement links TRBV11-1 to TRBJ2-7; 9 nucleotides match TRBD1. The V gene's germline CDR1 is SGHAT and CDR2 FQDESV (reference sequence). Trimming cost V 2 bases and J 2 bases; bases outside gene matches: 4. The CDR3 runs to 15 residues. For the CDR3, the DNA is TGTGCCAGCAGCTTAATGACAGGGGGAACCTACGAGCAGTACTTC. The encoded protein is CASSLMTGGTYEQYF.

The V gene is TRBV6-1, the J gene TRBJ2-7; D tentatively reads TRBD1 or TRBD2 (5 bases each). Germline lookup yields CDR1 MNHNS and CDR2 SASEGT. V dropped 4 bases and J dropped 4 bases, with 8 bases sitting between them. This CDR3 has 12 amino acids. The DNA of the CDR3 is TGTGCCAGCAGTGGGGGGTGGTACGAGCAGTACTTC. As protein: CASSGGWYEQYF.

The CDR3 loop is CASSFRHNEKLFF. For the CDR3, the DNA is TGTGCCAGCAGCTTTCGACATAATGAAAAACTGTTTTTT. V gene TRBV7-2 combines with J gene TRBJ1-4; D is undetermined. Germline V gives CDR1 SGHTA, CDR2 FQGNSA. This CDR3 has 13 residues. The germline V and J ends were trimmed by 3 bases and 4 bases, with 6 bases remaining between them. Filled out from reference TRBV7-2 and TRBJ1-4, the complete variable domain reads GAGVSQSPSNKVTEKGKDVELRCDPISGHTALYWYRQSLGQGLEFLIYFQGNSAPDKSGLPSDRFSAERTGGSVSTLTIQRTQQEDSAVYLCASSFRHNEKLFFGSGTQLSVL.

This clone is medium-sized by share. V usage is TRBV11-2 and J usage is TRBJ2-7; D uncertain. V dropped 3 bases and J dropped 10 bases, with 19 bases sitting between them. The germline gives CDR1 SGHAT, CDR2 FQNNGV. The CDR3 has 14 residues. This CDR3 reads CASSFNDDNPRQYF. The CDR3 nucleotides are TGTGCCAGCAGCTTTAACGACGATAATCCCCGACAGTACTTC.

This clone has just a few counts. CDR3 DNA sequence: TGCGCCAGCAACCCTACCGACAGTTATAATGAAAAACTGTTTTTT. Protein product: CASNPTDSYNEKLFF. The chain carries TRBV5-1 and TRBJ1-4; tentative D call: TRBD1 (5 bases). Between the trimmed V and J ends, which lost 6 bases and 4 bases, there was a span of 16 bases. CDR3 length equals 15 residues. Germline lookup yields CDR1 SGHRS and CDR2 YFSETQ.

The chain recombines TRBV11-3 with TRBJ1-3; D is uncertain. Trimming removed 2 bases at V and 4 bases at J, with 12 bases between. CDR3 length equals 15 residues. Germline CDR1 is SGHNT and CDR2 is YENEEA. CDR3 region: CASSLRVIWGNTIYF. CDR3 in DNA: TGTGCCAGCAGCTTACGGGTTATATGGGGAAACACCATATATTTT.

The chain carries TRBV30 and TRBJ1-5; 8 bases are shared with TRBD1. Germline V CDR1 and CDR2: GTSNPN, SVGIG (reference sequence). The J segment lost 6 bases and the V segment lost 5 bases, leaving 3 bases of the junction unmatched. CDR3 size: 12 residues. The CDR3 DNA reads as TGTGCCTGGGGGACAGGACCTCAGCCCCAGCATTTT. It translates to CAWGTGPQPQHF.

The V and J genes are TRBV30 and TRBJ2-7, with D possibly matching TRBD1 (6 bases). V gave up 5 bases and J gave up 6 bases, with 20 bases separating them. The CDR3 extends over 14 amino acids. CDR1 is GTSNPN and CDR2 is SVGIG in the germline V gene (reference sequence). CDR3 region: CAWARLRTAFEQYF. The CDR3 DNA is TGTGCCTGGGCCCGTCTCAGGACAGCTTTCGAGCAGTACTTC.

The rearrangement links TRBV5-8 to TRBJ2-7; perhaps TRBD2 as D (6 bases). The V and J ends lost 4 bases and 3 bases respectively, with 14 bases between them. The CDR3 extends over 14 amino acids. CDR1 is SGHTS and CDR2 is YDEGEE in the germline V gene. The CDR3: CASSRDFTFYEQYF. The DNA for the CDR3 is TGTGCCAGCAGCCGGGACTTTACCTTCTACGAGCAGTACTTC.

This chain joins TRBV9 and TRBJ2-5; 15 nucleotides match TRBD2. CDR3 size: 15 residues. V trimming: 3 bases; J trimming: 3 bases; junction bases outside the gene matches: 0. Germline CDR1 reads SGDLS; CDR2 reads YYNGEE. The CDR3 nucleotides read TGTGCCAGCAGCGGGACTAGCGGGAGGGAAGAGACCCAGTACTTC. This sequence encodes CASSGTSGREETQYF.

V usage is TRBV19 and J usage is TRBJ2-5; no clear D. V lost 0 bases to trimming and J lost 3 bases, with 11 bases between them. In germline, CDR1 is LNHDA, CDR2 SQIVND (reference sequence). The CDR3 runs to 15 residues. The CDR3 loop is CASSIDSRTEETQYF. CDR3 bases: TGTGCCAGTAGTATAGACTCCCGGACCGAAGAGACCCAGTACTTC.

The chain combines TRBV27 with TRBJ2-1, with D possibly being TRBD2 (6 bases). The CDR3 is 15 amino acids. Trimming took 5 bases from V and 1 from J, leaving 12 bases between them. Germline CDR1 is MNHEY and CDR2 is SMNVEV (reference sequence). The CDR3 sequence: CASSAGRMSYNEQFF. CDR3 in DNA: TGTGCCAGCAGTGCAGGGAGGATGTCCTACAATGAGCAGTTCTTC.

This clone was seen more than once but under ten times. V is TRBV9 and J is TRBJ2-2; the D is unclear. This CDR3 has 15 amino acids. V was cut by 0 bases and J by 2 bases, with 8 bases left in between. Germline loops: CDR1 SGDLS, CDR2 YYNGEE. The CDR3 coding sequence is TGTGCCAGCAGCGTAGAAAGCGCAAACACCGGGGAGCTGTTTTTT. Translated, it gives CASSVESANTGELFF.

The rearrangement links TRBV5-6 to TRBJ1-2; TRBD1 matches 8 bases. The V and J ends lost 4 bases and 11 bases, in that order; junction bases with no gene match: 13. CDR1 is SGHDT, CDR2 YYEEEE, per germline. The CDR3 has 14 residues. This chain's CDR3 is CASSRDRSYFGYTF. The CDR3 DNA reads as TGTGCCAGCAGCCGGGACAGGAGTTACTTCGGGTACACCTTC. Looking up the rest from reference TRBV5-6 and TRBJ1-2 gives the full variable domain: DAGVTQSPTHLIKTRGQQVTLRCSPKSGHDTVSWYQQALGQGPQFIFQYYEEEERQRGNFPDRFSGHQFPNYSSELNVNALLLGDSALYLCASSRDRSYFGYTFGSGTRLTVV.

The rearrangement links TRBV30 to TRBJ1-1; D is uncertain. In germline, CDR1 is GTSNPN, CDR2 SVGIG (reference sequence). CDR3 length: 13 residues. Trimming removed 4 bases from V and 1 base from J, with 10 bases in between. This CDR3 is CAWIGRENTEAFF. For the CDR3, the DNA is TGTGCCTGGATCGGGAGAGAGAACACTGAAGCTTTCTTT.